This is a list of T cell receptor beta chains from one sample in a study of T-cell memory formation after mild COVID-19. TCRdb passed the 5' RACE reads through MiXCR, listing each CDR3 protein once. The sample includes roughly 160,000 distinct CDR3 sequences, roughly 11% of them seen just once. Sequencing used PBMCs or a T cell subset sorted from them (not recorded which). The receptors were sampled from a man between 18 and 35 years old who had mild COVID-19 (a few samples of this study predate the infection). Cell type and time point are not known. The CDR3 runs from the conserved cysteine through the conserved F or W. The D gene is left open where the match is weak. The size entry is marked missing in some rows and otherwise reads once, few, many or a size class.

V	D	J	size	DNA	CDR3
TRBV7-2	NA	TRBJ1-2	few	TGTGCCAGCAGCTTCCAGCCCAAGACGGCTAACTATGGCTACACCTTC	CASSFQPKTANYGYTF
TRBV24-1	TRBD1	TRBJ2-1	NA	TGTGCCACCAGCCGCGGACAGGGAGGATACAATGAGCAGTTCTTC	CATSRGQGGYNEQFF
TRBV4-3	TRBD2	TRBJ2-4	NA	TGCGCCAGCAGCCCGCGGGAGGGCCTGAACATTCAGTACTTC	CASSPREGLNIQYF
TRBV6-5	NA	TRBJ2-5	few	TGTGCCAGCAGTTACCCCGGCTCGGGGATAGAGACCCAGTACTTC	CASSYPGSGIETQYF
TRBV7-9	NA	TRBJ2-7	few	TGTGCCAGCAGCTTAGCGTCCGACCCTTTCGAGCAGTACTTC	CASSLASDPFEQYF
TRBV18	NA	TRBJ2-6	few	TGTGCCAGCTCACCAGGGTCCGGGGCCAACGTCCTGACTTTC	CASSPGSGANVLTF
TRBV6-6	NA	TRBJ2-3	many	TGTGCCAGCAGCCGAACGATACTGGGAGATACGCAGTATTTT	CASSRTILGDTQYF
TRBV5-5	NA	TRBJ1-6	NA	TGTGCCAGCAGCTTGGCCGTGGGGAGCTCCTATAATTCACCCCTCCACTTT	CASSLAVGSSYNSPLHF
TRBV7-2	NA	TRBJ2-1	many	TGTGCCAGCAGCACACAGGGTTCCAATGAGCAGTTCTTC	CASSTQGSNEQFF
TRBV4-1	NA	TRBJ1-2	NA	TGCGCCAGCAGCCAAGATGCGGGGTTACGGGGTGGCTACACCTTC	CASSQDAGLRGGYTF
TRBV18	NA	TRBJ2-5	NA	TGTGCCAGCTCACCACCGGCGGTCTCGGGAGAGACCCAGTACTTC	CASSPPAVSGETQYF
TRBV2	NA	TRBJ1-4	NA	TGTGCCAGCAGTGAAGCGGGAACAGGTTCTAATAGAAAACTGTTTTTT	CASSEAGTGSNRKLFF
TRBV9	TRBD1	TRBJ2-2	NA	TGTGCCAGCAGCGTGTCGCGGGACAGGGGGAACGGGGAGCTGTTTTTT	CASSVSRDRGNGELFF
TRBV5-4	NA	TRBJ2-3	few	TGTGCCAGCAGCTCGATTGAAGATACGCAGTATTTT	CASSSIEDTQYF
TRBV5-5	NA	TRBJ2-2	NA	TGTGCCACCAGACAGGCCTCGAACACCGGGGAGCTGTTTTTT	CATRQASNTGELFF
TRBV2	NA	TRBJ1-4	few	TGTGCCAGCACAAAGCCAGGGATCGAAAAACTGTTTTTT	CASTKPGIEKLFF
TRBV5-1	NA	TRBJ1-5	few	TGCGCCAGCAGCTTGGGGGAGGGTTCTTATCAGCCCCAGCATTTT	CASSLGEGSYQPQHF
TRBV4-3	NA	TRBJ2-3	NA	TGCGCCAGCAGCCGAGACTGGGGGCCGGGAGATACGCAGTATTTT	CASSRDWGPGDTQYF
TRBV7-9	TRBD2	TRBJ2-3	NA	TGTGCCAGCAGCGCGCTAGCGGCAGCAGATACGCAGTATTTT	CASSALAAADTQYF
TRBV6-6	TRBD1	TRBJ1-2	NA	TGTGCCAGCAGTTCGCATCGGGGCCTCGACAGGGACGCTAACTATGGCTACACCTTC	CASSSHRGLDRDANYGYTF
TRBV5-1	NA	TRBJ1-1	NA	TGCGCCAGCAGCTTCGCAAGGGAGTCTGAAGCTTTCTTT	CASSFARESEAFF
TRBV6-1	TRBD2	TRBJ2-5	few	TGTGCCAGCAGTGATGTAGCGGGGAAAGAGACCCAGTACTTC	CASSDVAGKETQYF
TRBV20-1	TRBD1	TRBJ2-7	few	TGCAGTGCTCGAGGACAGGGGGGCCAGTACTTC	CSARGQGGQYF
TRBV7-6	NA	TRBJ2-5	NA	TGTGCCAGCAGCCGTCTTTACAGTCCAGGAGAGACCCAGTACTTC	CASSRLYSPGETQYF
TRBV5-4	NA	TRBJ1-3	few	TGTGCCAGCAGCTTGGACGTCTTCTCTGGAAACACCATATATTTT	CASSLDVFSGNTIYF
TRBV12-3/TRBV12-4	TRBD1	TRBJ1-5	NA	TGTGCCAGCAGGTTAGGGACAGCTGATCAGCCCCAGCATTTT	CASRLGTADQPQHF
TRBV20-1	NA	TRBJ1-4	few	TGCAGTGCTAGCGACCCTGGGACCTTCAGCGAAAAACTGTTTTTT	CSASDPGTFSEKLFF
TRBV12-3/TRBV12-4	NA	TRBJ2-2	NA	TGTGCCAGCAGCGGAGGTAGAGCCGGGGAGCTGTTTTTT	CASSGGRAGELFF
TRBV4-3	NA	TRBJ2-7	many	TGCGCCAGCAGCCAAGGGATGGACACCTACGAGCAGTACTTC	CASSQGMDTYEQYF
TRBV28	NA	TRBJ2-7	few	TGTGCCAGCAGCACAGGGGGGGCCTACGAGCAGTACTTC	CASSTGGAYEQYF
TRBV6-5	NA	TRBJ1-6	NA	TGTGCCAGCAGTTACTCGATTGCGGGGGCGGTGGGTAATTCACCCCTCCACTTT	CASSYSIAGAVGNSPLHF